This TCR beta chain was sequenced during a study of radiotherapy plus CTLA-4 blockade in lung cancer. Study-level points and caveats: Together with interferon-beta, which increased in serum after radiation, early dynamic changes in blood T cell clones were reportedly the best predictors of response.

Comment on this clone: Its antigen is unknown.

Using immunoSEQ multiplex PCR, the repertoire was profiled, and TCRdb retains in-frame clones only, with some absent. The sample shows about 59,000 clones, about 72% of them seen only once. Patients in the study, people with chemo-refractory metastatic non-small-cell lung cancer, received focal radiation plus ipilimumab CTLA-4 blockade. The receptor's source is a human donor with non-small cell lung cancer whose response to radiotherapy plus ipilimumab could not be evaluated. The starting material was peripheral blood, obtained from a patient treated with radiotherapy plus ipilimumab.

The CDR3, as DNA: TGTGCCTGGAGTGTCGGAGGTCCGGGGTATCAGCCCCAGCATTTT. Protein sequence: CAWSVGGPGYQPQHF. This sequence joins TRBV30 and TRBJ1-5, with D unclear. Looked up from germline, CDR1 is GTSNPN and CDR2 is SVGIG (reference sequence). The CDR3 length is 15 residues. Trimming pared 0 bases from V and 5 bases from J, leaving 14 bases between.